A selection of T cell receptor beta chains follows, all from one sample in a study of Ad26.COV2.S vaccination and SARS-CoV-2 variants. Only in-frame clones appear in the TCRdb table, and some are missing; sequencing was by immunoSEQ multiplex PCR. Of around 300,000 clones listed, roughly nine tenths are singletons. Sequencing was performed on peripheral blood, taken in a trial of Ad26.COV2.S vaccine versus placebo. These receptors originate from a person between 18 and 60 years old who received the Ad26.COV2.S COVID-19 vaccine or a placebo. Both conserved end residues are part of each CDR3. Clone sizes are given selectively: once, few, many, or a class where the clone is expanded.

CDR3: CASSQEALSPSTDTQYF; J: TRBJ2-3; length: 17; size: .; V: TRBV4-3
CDR3: CASWNHKYNEQFF; J: TRBJ2-1; length: 13; size: .; V: TRBV27
CDR3: CASSKGHKFHYGYTF; J: TRBJ1-2; length: 15; size: .; V: TRBV21-1
CDR3: CASSARTLGSGNTIYF; J: TRBJ1-3; length: 16; size: .; V: TRBV9
CDR3: CAWGPRTQESNYGYTF; J: TRBJ1-2; length: 16; size: .; V: TRBV30
CDR3: CASSPGSAGHTF; J: TRBJ1-2; length: 12; size: .; V: TRBV18
CDR3: CASSPRGFHEQYF; J: TRBJ2-7; length: 13; size: .; V: TRBV6-5
CDR3: CASGTGEGYTF; J: TRBJ1-2; length: 11; size: few; V: TRBV7-9
CDR3: CASSPAGYTNTGELFF; J: TRBJ2-2; length: 16; size: .; V: TRBV19
CDR3: CASSLYREETEAFF; J: TRBJ1-1; length: 14; size: .; V: TRBV7-6
CDR3: CASSQVRDFLTYNEQFF; J: TRBJ2-1; length: 17; size: .; V: TRBV4-3
CDR3: CASSQDATGAYGYTF; J: TRBJ1-2; length: 15; size: once; V: TRBV4-1
CDR3: CASSKMGRTEAFF; J: TRBJ1-1; length: 13; size: .; V: TRBV5-1
CDR3: CASNFRGNTEAFF; J: TRBJ1-1; length: 13; size: .; V: TRBV19
CDR3: CASSPRQIRTEAFF; J: TRBJ1-1; length: 14; size: .; V: TRBV7-9
CDR3: CASRSSSPNEQFF; J: TRBJ2-1; length: 13; size: .; V: TRBV7-9
CDR3: CASSILASEKLFF; J: TRBJ1-4; length: 13; size: few; V: TRBV19
CDR3: CASSQGAEQFF; J: TRBJ2-1; length: 11; size: once; V: TRBV6-2/TRBV6-3
CDR3: CASSKKVTGAPADTQYF; J: TRBJ2-3; length: 17; size: .; V: TRBV21-1
CDR3: CASDPGANSNQPQHF; J: TRBJ1-5; length: 15; size: .; V: TRBV27
CDR3: CASSTRTGVVSGYTF; J: TRBJ1-2; length: 15; size: once; V: TRBV6-5
CDR3: CASTPTPGKTSNTGELFF; J: TRBJ2-2; length: 18; size: .; V: TRBV11-3
CDR3: CASSRGWPETQYF; J: TRBJ2-5; length: 13; size: .; V: TRBV19
CDR3: CASSHDGTLNTEAFF; J: TRBJ1-1; length: 15; size: .; V: TRBV4-2
CDR3: CASSSLDIGILHEQFF; J: TRBJ2-1; length: 16; size: .; V: TRBV7-9
CDR3: CASSVGLAGETDTQYF; J: TRBJ2-3; length: 16; size: .; V: TRBV9
CDR3: CASSGRLAGPETQYF; J: TRBJ2-5; length: 15; size: .; V: TRBV2
CDR3: CASSWGTGAFSGGEQFF; J: TRBJ2-1; length: 17; size: .; V: TRBV7-9
CDR3: CAWSVQKQPQHF; J: TRBJ1-5; length: 12; size: .; V: TRBV30
CDR3: CASSYPSNGPQHF; J: TRBJ1-5; length: 13; size: .; V: TRBV6-2/TRBV6-3
CDR3: CSVRTPYTEAFF; J: TRBJ1-1; length: 12; size: .; V: TRBV29-1
CDR3: CASSPEGGVAGELFF; J: TRBJ2-2; length: 15; size: .; V: TRBV27
CDR3: CASSPQPQDFYYGYTF; J: TRBJ1-2; length: 16; size: .; V: TRBV4-1
CDR3: CASSLAGRGTYEQYF; J: TRBJ2-7; length: 15; size: .; V: TRBV5-5
CDR3: CARSKGRNSRNTIYF; J: TRBJ1-3; length: 15; size: .; V: TRBV7-5
CDR3: CVTGRSNTEAFF; J: TRBJ1-1; length: 12; size: .; V: TRBV19
CDR3: CATSDPDGYGYTF; J: TRBJ1-2; length: 13; size: .; V: TRBV24-1
CDR3: CASSVAAASGNTIYF; J: TRBJ1-3; length: 15; size: .; V: TRBV9
CDR3: CASSFAGNSYGYTF; J: TRBJ1-2; length: 14; size: few; V: TRBV7-2
CDR3: CASSLEGEGYYGYTF; J: TRBJ1-2; length: 15; size: .; V: TRBV27
CDR3: CASSPVGPGRMSNQPQHF; J: TRBJ1-5; length: 18; size: .; V: TRBV14
CDR3: CASSIGGAQYGYTF; J: TRBJ1-2; length: 14; size: few; V: TRBV19
CDR3: CASSRGNTEAFF; J: TRBJ1-1; length: 12; size: once; V: TRBV7-2
CDR3: CASSSSAATYEQYF; J: TRBJ2-7; length: 14; size: .; V: TRBV27
CDR3: CAWGVGVGADTQYF; J: TRBJ2-3; length: 14; size: .; V: TRBV30
CDR3: CASSIGPASTDTQYF; J: TRBJ2-3; length: 15; size: .; V: TRBV19
CDR3: CASSLGGTGGNYGYTF; J: TRBJ1-2; length: 16; size: .; V: TRBV7-2
CDR3: CASALDSYNEQFF; J: TRBJ2-1; length: 13; size: .; V: TRBV6-5
CDR3: CASSSNPGVTEAFF; J: TRBJ1-1; length: 14; size: .; V: TRBV13
CDR3: CASSWGQDLQETQYF; J: TRBJ2-5; length: 15; size: .; V: TRBV28
CDR3: CASSLSSGQAILKQYF; J: TRBJ2-7; length: 16; size: .; V: TRBV28
CDR3: CASSEGGFVAAFF; J: TRBJ1-1; length: 13; size: .; V: TRBV6-1
CDR3: CASSLAGQGLGAQHF; J: TRBJ1-5; length: 15; size: once; V: TRBV7-2
CDR3: CASSLQGLSSGNTIYF; J: TRBJ1-3; length: 16; size: .; V: TRBV7-2
CDR3: CASSELGTGGGEQFF; J: TRBJ2-1; length: 15; size: .; V: TRBV2